This T cell receptor (beta chain) emerged from a study of cytotoxic CD8 clonotypes in ibrutinib-treated CLL. Study overall: Among the patients, roughly ten presented as relapsed/refractory and around 16 as treatment-naive; roughly 17 showed unmutated IGHV. Response was recorded as partial in some 24 patients and complete in 2; at median about 64 months, about 14 remained remitted and around twelve had progressed.

Profiling relied on immunoSEQ multiplex PCR, and the TCRdb table lists in-frame clones only, not all of them. Counted here are about 14,000 clones, roughly 76% occurring once; the ten biggest clones make up approximately 5.4%. The CDR3 length is 16 residues. The germline V gene encodes CDR1 SNHLY and CDR2 FYNNEI. The V end lost 2 bases, the J end lost 6 bases, and 16 bases lay between the germline ends. The TCR comes from a human donor with chronic lymphocytic leukemia. The sample here was PBMCs, taken before ibrutinib treatment. V and J are TRBV2 and TRBJ1-4; possible D gene TRBD1, 5 bases. This chain's CDR3 is CASSEFVGMTDEKLFF. CDR3 nucleotides: TGTGCCAGCAGTGAATTTGTGGGGATGACAGATGAAAAACTGTTTTTT.